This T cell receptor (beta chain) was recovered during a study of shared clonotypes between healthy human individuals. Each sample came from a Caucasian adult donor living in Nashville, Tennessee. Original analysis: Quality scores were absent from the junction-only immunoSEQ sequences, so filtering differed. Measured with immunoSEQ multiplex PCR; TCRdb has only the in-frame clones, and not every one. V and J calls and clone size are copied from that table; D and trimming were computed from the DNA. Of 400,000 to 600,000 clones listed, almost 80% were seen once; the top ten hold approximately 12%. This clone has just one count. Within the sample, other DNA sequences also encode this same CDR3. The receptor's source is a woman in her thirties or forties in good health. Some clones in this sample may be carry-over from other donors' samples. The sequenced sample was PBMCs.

As DNA, the CDR3 is TGCGCCAGCAGCAGAACAGGTGACACTGAAGCTTTCTTT. Translation gives CASSRTGDTEAFF. V is TRBV5-1 and J is TRBJ1-1; D may be TRBD1 (5 bases). V lost 4 bases and J lost 3, with 10 bases in between. CDR1 is SGHRS, CDR2 YFSETQ, per germline. The CDR3 is 13 amino acids.